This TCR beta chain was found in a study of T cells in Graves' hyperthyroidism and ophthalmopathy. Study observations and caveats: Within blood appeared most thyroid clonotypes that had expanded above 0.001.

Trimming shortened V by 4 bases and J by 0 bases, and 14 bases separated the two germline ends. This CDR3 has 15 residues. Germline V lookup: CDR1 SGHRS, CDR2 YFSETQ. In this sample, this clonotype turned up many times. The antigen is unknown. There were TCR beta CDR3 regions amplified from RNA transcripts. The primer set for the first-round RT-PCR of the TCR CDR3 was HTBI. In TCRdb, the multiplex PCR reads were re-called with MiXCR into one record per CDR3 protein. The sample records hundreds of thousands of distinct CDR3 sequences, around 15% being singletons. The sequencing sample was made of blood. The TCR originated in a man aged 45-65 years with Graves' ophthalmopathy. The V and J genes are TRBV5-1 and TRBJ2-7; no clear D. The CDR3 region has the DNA TGCGCCAGCAGCGAAAATTCGGCAGGCTCCTACGAGCAGTACTTC. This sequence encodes CASSENSAGSYEQYF.